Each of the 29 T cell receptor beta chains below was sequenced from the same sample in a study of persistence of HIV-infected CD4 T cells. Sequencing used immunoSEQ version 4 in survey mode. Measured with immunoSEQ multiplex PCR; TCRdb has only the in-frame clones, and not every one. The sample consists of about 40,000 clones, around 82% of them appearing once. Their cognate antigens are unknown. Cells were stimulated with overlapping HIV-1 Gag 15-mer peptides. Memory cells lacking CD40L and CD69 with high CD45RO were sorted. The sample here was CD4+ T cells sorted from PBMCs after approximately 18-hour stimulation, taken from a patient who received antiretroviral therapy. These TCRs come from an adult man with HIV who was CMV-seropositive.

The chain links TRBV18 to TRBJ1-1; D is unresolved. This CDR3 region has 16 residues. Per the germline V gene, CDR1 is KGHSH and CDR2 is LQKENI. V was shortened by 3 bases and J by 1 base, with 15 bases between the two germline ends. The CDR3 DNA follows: TGTGCCAGCTCACCCGTTGGTTTCCCGAAGAACACTGAAGCTTTCTTT. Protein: CASSPVGFPKNTEAFF. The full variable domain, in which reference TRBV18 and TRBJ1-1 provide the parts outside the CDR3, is NAGVMQNPRHLVRRRGQEARLRCSPMKGHSHVYWYRQLPEEGLKFMVYLQKENIIDESGMPKERFSAEFPKEGPSILRIQQVVRGDSAAYFCASSPVGFPKNTEAFFGQGTRLTVV.

DNA of the CDR3: TGTGCCTGGAGTCTACGAGGAGAGCAGTTCTTC. This codes for CAWSLRGEQFF. This chain links TRBV30 with TRBJ2-1; no clear D gene. The V and J ends lost 2 bases and 10 bases respectively, with 9 bases between them. CDR1 and CDR2 (germline): GTSNPN, SVGIG (reference sequence). The CDR3 has 11 residues.

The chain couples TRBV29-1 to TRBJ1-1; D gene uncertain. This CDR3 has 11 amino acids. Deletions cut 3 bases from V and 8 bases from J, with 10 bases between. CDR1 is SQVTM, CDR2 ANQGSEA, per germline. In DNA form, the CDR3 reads TGCAGCGTTGATCGGTCTCAGGAAGCTTTCTTT. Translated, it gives CSVDRSQEAFF. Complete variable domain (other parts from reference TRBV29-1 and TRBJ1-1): SAVISQKPSRDICQRGTSLTIQCQVDSQVTMMFWYRQQPGQSLTLIATANQGSEATYESGFVIDKFPISRPNLTFSTLTVSNMSPEDSSIYLCSVDRSQEAFFGQGTRLTVV.

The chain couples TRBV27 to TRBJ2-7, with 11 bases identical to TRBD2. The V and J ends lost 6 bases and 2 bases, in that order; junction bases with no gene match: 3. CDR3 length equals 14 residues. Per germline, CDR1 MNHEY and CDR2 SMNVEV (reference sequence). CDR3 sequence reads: CASSISGGAYEQYF. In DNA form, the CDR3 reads TGTGCCAGCAGCATTAGCGGGGGGGCCTACGAGCAGTACTTC.

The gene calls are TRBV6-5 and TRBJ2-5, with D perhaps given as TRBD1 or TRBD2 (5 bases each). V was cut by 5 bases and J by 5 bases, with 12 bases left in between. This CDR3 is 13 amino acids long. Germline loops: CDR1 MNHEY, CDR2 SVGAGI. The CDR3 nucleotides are TGTGCCAGCAGTCGACAGTGGGGGGAGACCCAGTACTTC. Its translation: CASSRQWGETQYF.

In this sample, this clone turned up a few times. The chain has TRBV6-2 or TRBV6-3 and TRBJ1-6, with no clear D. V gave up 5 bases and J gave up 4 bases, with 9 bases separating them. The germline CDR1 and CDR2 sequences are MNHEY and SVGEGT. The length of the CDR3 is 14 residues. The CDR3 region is CASSPDGYNSPLHF. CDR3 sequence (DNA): TGTGCCAGCAGTCCGGACGGATATAATTCACCCCTCCACTTT.

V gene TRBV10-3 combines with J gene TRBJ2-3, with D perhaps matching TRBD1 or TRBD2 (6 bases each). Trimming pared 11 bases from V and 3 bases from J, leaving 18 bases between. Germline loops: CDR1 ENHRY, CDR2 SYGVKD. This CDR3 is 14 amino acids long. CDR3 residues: CASGDFPKTDTQYF. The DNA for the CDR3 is TGTGCCTCAGGGGACTTCCCTAAGACAGATACGCAGTATTTT.

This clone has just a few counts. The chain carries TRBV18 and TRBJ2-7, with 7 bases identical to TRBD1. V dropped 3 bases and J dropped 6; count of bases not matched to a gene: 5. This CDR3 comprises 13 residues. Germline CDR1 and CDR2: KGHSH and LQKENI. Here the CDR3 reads CASSPGTAFEQYF. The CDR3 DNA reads TGTGCCAGCTCACCTGGGACAGCCTTCGAGCAGTACTTC.

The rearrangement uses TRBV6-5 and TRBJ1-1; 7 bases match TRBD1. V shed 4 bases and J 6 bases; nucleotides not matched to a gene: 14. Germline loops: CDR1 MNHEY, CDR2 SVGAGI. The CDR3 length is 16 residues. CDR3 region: CASSSIYRQGTAEAFF. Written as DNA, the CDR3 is TGTGCCAGCAGTTCCATCTACCGACAGGGAACTGCTGAAGCTTTCTTT.

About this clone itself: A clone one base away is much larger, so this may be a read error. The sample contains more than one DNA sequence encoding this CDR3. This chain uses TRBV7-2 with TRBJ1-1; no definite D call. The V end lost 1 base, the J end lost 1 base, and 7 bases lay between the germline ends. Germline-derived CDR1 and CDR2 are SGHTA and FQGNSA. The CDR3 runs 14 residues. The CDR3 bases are TGTGCCAGCAGCTTAGGGGATAGGAACACTGAAGCTTTCTTT. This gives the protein CASSLGDRNTEAFF.

The CDR3 loop reads CAITTGALSGANVLTF. The DNA for the CDR3 is TGTGCCATAACGACAGGGGCCCTCTCTGGGGCCAACGTCCTGACTTTC. The chain has TRBV10-3 and TRBJ2-6, with 8 bases identical to TRBD1. CDR3 size: 16 residues. J lost 0 bases, V lost 9 bases, and 7 bases had no gene match. Per the germline V gene, CDR1 is ENHRY and CDR2 is SYGVKD.

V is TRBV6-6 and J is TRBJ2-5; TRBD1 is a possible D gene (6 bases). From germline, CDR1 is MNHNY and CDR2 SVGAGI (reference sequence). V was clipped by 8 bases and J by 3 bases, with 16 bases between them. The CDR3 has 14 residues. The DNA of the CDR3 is TGTGCCAGCCGCTGGGGACAAGAAGAAGAGACCCAGTACTTC. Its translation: CASRWGQEEETQYF.

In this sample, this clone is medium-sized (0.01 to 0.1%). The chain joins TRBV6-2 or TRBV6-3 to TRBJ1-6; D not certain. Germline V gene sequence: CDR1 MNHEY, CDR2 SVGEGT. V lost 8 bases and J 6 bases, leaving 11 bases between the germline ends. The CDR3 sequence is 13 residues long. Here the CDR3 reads CASCQGPNSPLHF. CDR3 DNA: TGTGCCAGCTGCCAAGGCCCTAATTCACCCCTCCACTTT.

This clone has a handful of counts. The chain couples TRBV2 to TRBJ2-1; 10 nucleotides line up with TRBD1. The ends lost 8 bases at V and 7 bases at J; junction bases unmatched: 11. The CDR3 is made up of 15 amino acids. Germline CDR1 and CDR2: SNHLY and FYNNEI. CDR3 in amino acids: CASCLRTGGDNEQFF. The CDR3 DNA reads TGTGCCAGCTGCCTCCGGACAGGGGGTGATAATGAGCAGTTCTTC. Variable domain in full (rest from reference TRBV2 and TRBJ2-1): EPEVTQTPSHQVTQMGQEVILRCVPISNHLYFYWYRQILGQKVEFLVSFYNNEISEKSEIFDDQFSVERPDGSNFTLKIRSTKLEDSAMYFCASCLRTGGDNEQFFGPGTRLTVL.

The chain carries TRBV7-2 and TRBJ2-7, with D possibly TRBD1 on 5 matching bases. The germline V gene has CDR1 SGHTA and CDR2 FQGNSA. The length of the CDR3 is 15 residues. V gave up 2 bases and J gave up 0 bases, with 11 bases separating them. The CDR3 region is CASSLLVQASYEQYF. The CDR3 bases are TGTGCCAGCAGCTTACTAGTACAGGCCTCCTACGAGCAGTACTTC.

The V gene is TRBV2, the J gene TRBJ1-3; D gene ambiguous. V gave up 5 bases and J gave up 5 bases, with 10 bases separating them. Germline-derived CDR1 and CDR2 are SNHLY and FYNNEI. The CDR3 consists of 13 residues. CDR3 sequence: CASSPPSRNTIYF. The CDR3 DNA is TGTGCCAGCAGTCCCCCAAGTCGAAACACCATATATTTT.

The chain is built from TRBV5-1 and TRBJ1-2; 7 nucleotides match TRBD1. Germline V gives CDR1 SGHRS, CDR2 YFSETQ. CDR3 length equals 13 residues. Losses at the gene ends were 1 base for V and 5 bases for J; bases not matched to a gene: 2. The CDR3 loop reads CASSLTGDYGYTF. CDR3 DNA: TGCGCCAGCAGCTTGACAGGGGATTATGGCTACACCTTC.

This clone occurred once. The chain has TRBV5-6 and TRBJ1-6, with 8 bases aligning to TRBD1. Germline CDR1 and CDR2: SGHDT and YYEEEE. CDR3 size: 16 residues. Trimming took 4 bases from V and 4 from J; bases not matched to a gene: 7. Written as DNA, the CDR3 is TGTGCCAGCAGCAGAAACCGGGACAGGTATAATTCACCCCTCCACTTT. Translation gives CASSRNRDRYNSPLHF.

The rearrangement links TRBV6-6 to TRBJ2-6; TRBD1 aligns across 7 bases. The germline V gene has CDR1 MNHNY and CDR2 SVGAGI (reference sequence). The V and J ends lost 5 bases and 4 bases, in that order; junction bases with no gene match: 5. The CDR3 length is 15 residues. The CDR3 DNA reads TGTGCCAGCAGTACACAGGGGAACGGGGCCAACGTCCTGACTTTC. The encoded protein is CASSTQGNGANVLTF.

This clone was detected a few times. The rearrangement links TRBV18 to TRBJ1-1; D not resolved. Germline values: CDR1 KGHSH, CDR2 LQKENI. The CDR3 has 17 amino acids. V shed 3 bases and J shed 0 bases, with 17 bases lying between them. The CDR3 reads CASSPSPVGTMNTEAFF. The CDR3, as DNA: TGTGCCAGCTCACCTTCCCCCGTCGGCACGATGAACACTGAAGCTTTCTTT.

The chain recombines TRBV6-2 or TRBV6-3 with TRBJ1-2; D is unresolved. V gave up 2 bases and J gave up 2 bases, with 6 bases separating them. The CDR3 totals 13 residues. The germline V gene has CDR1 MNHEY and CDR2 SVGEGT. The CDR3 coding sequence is TGTGCCAGCAGTTACGTTCGGAACTATGGCTACACCTTC. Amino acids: CASSYVRNYGYTF.

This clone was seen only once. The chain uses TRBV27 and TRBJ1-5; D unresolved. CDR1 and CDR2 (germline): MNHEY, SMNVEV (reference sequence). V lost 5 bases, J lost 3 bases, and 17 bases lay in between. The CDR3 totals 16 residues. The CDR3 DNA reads TGTGCCAGCAGTCCCACCCCCTGGACTTCCAATCAGCCCCAGCATTTT. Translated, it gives CASSPTPWTSNQPQHF.

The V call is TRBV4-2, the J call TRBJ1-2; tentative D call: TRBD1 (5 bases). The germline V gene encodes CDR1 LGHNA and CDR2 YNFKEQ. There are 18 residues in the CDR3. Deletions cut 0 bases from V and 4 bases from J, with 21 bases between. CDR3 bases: TGTGCCAGCAGCCAAGATCTGGCAGGGTGGGGATTTGGCTATGGCTACACCTTC. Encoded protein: CASSQDLAGWGFGYGYTF.

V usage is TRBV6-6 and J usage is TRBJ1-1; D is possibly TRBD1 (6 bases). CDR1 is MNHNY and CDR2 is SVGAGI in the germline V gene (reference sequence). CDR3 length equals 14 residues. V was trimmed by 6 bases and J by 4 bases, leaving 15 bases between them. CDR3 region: CASSPNRGSTEAFF. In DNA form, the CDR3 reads TGTGCCAGCAGCCCCAATAGGGGGAGCACTGAAGCTTTCTTT.

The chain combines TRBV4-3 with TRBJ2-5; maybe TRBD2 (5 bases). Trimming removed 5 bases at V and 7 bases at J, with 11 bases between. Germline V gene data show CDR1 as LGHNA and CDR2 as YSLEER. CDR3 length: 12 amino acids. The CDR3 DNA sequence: TGCGCCAGCAGCGCAGGAGGAGGGACCCAGTACTTC. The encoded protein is CASSAGGGTQYF.

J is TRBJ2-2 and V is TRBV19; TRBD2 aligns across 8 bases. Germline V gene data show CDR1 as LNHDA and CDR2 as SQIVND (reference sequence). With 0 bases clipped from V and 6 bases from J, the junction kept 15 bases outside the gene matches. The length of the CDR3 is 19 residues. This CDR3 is CASSIDEAGVVAEAGELFF. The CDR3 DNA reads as TGTGCCAGTAGTATAGATGAAGCGGGAGTTGTAGCTGAGGCCGGGGAGCTGTTTTTT.

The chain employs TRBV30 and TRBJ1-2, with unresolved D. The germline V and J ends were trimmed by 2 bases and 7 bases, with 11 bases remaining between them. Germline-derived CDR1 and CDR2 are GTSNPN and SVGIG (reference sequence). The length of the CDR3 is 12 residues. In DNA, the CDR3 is TGTGCCTGGAGTTATCCCGGGTTTGGCTACACCTTC. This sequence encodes CAWSYPGFGYTF.

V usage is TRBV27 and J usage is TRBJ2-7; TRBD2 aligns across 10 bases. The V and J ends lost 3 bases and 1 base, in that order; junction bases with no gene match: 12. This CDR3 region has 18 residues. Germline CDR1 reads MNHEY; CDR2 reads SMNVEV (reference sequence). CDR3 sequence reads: CASSFQGASLAGSYEQYF. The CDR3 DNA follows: TGTGCCAGCAGTTTTCAGGGGGCTTCACTAGCGGGGTCCTACGAGCAGTACTTC.

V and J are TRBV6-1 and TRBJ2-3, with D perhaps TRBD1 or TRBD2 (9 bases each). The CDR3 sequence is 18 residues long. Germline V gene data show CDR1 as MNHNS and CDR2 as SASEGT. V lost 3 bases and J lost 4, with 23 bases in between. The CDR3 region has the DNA TGTGCCAGCAGTGAGACAGGGGGGGTAGCGGGAGTCCCAGATACGCAGTATTTT. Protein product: CASSETGGVAGVPDTQYF.